This TCR beta chain derives from a study of shared clonotypes between healthy human individuals. Study results and caveats: Though the depth was large, rarefaction showed that sorted-subset sequencing was incomplete.

On this clone itself: Its target is unknown.

Assay used: immunoSEQ multiplex PCR; TCRdb lists only in-frame clones, some missing. The sample holds approximately 640,000 clones; 90% are singletons and the top ten take more than 30%. V was trimmed by 5 bases and J by 4 bases, leaving 15 bases between them. CDR1 MNHEY and CDR2 SMNVEV come from the germline V gene (reference sequence). The CDR3 has 15 amino acids. The source material was memory CD8+ T cells from PBMCs. Subset specified: CD45RO+ cells pooled with CCR7-negative TemRA cells. The V gene is TRBV27, the J gene TRBJ2-1; D call uncertain. The sequence derives from a man aged 18 to 30 in good health. Some clones in this sample may be carry-over from other donors' samples. The CDR3 nucleotides are TGTGCCAGCAGTCCAGAACAAGACTTTTACAATGAGCAGTTCTTC. It translates to CASSPEQDFYNEQFF.